These 25 T cell receptor beta chains were sequenced from one sample in a study of blood T cell repertoires in COVID-19. The data were produced by immunoSEQ multiplex PCR, yet TCRdb's version contains in-frame clones alone and is incomplete. The table shows 250,000 to 300,000 clones, with roughly 90% occurring only once. Sequencing was done on a sample of peripheral blood. All receptors come from a woman aged 45-60 years who had recovered from COVID-19.

The V gene is TRBV9, the J gene TRBJ1-2; 9 nucleotides match TRBD1. This CDR3 is built from 15 residues. CDR1 is SGDLS, CDR2 YYNGEE, per germline. Germline trimming cut 2 bases from V and 7 bases from J; bases unmatched to any gene: 9. This chain's CDR3 is CASSVSGGQGIGYTF. The CDR3 bases are TGTGCCAGCAGCGTGTCGGGGGGACAGGGAATTGGCTACACCTTC.

This clone occurred once. V gene TRBV2 combines with J gene TRBJ2-7; D gene unclear. Germline loops: CDR1 SNHLY, CDR2 FYNNEI. There are 14 residues in the CDR3. Trimming removed 7 bases at V and 7 bases at J, with 20 bases between. DNA of the CDR3: TGTGCCAGCACCCTAGGAGTACTCCCCGTGGAGCAGTACTTC. Translated, it gives CASTLGVLPVEQYF.

The genes are TRBV27 and TRBJ2-3; no clear D. V lost 8 bases to trimming and J lost 2 bases, with 17 bases between them. CDR3 length: 15 amino acids. Germline CDR1 is MNHEY and CDR2 is SMNVEV (reference sequence). CDR3 amino acids: CASRSGGIVTDTQYF. As DNA, the CDR3 is TGTGCCAGCCGGTCTGGCGGCATCGTCACAGATACGCAGTATTTT.

This rearrangement joins TRBV7-2 to TRBJ2-4; tentatively, D is TRBD1 (6 bases). The CDR3 totals 14 residues. From germline, CDR1 is SGHTA and CDR2 FQGNSA. The ends were cut back, 0 bases at V and 6 bases at J, with 9 bases in the middle. CDR3 region: CASSLADSGNIQYF. DNA for the CDR3: TGTGCCAGCAGCTTAGCGGACAGTGGAAACATTCAGTACTTC.

The chain uses TRBV5-4 and TRBJ2-7; 8 nucleotides match TRBD2. The CDR3 has 14 amino acids. The J segment lost 0 bases and the V segment lost 2 bases, leaving 1 base of the junction unmatched. Germline values: CDR1 SGHNT, CDR2 YYREEE (reference sequence). The CDR3 DNA sequence: TGTGCCAGCAGCTTACTAGCGGACTCCTACGAGCAGTACTTC. Protein sequence: CASSLLADSYEQYF.

The rearrangement joins TRBV2 to TRBJ2-2, with 7 bases that match TRBD1. The CDR3 has 16 residues. Germline CDR1 reads SNHLY; CDR2 reads FYNNEI. J was trimmed by 3 bases and V by 0 bases; bases with no gene match: 4. The CDR3 sequence is CASSEARGQYTGELFF. The CDR3 bases are TGTGCCAGCAGTGAAGCGAGGGGACAGTACACCGGGGAGCTGTTTTTT.

The rearrangement joins TRBV20-1 to TRBJ2-2, with a possible D match to TRBD2 (7 bases). Trimming removed 3 bases from V and 4 bases from J, with 27 bases in between. In germline, CDR1 is DFQATT, CDR2 SNEGSKA (reference sequence). This CDR3 has 19 amino acids. The CDR3: CSASRAFGGGAAATGELFF. CDR3 in DNA: TGCAGTGCTAGTCGGGCTTTTGGGGGGGGCGCAGCGGCCACCGGGGAGCTGTTTTTT.

This sequence joins TRBV4-1 and TRBJ2-3; D perhaps matches TRBD1 (5 bases). Per germline, CDR1 MGHRA and CDR2 YSYEKL. The CDR3 is 15 residues long. The V end lost 0 bases, the J end lost 2 bases, and 9 bases lay between the germline ends. In nucleotides, the CDR3 is TGCGCCAGCAGCCAAGAGTGGGGCGTCACAGATACGCAGTATTTT. Translating gives CASSQEWGVTDTQYF.

The chain recombines TRBV21-1 with TRBJ1-5; the D call TRBD1 from the table was never checked on the DNA. TRBV21-1 is assigned pseudogene status. The CDR3 is 16 amino acids. This CDR3 is CASSKASTGVNQPQHF. Written as DNA, the CDR3 is TGTGCCAGCAGCAAAGCGTCCACAGGGGTAAATCAGCCCCAGCATTTT.

The chain combines TRBV19 with TRBJ2-7, with 9 bases that match TRBD1. CDR1 and CDR2 from the germline V gene are LNHDA and SQIVND (reference sequence). The V and J ends lost 8 bases and 3 bases, in that order; junction bases with no gene match: 11. The CDR3 loop spans 15 amino acids. The DNA for the CDR3 is TGTGCCAGTGCTCAAGCGGGACAGGGTTTCTACGAGCAGTACTTC. It yields the protein CASAQAGQGFYEQYF.

The chain employs TRBV27 and TRBJ1-4; no firm D call. CDR3 size: 13 residues. CDR1 and CDR2 from the germline V gene are MNHEY and SMNVEV (reference sequence). V was pared by 6 bases and J by 4 bases, with 9 bases between. The CDR3 DNA reads as TGTGCCAGCAGCCCTTACGGTAATGAAAAACTGTTTTTT. This gives the protein CASSPYGNEKLFF.

The rearrangement uses TRBV28 and TRBJ1-2; 10 nucleotides match TRBD1. This CDR3 region has 14 residues. The V gene end was trimmed by 6 bases and the J gene end by 8 bases; junction bases not matched to a gene: 9. CDR1 is MDHEN and CDR2 is SYDVKM in the germline V gene. The DNA of the CDR3 is TGTGCCAGCAGATTCCGGGACAGGGGTGGGGGCTACACCTTC. Translated: CASRFRDRGGGYTF.

V is TRBV30 and J is TRBJ1-1; D unresolved. The CDR3 is made up of 14 amino acids. In germline, CDR1 is GTSNPN, CDR2 SVGIG (reference sequence). The ends were cut back, 0 bases at V and 1 base at J, with 9 bases in the middle. The CDR3 coding sequence is TGTGCCTGGAGTGTATACAGAAAGAACACTGAAGCTTTCTTT. Translated, it gives CAWSVYRKNTEAFF.

This clone is a singleton in its sample. The rearrangement links TRBV14 to TRBJ2-1; D unclear. CDR1 and CDR2 (germline): SGHDN, FVKESK. The V gene lost 0 bases and the J gene lost 4 bases, with 10 bases spanning the gap. The CDR3 loop spans 15 amino acids. The CDR3, as DNA: TGTGCCAGCAGCCAAGACTGGAGCAGTTACAATGAGCAGTTCTTC. It yields the protein CASSQDWSSYNEQFF. The variable domain in full, with the rest retrieved from reference TRBV14 and TRBJ2-1, is EAGVTQFPSHSVIEKGQTVTLRCDPISGHDNLYWYRRVMGKEIKFLLHFVKESKQDESGMPNNRFLAERTGGTYSTLKVQPAELEDSGVYFCASSQDWSSYNEQFFGPGTRLTVL.

The gene calls are TRBV5-4 and TRBJ2-1; TRBD2 agrees at 10 bases. Per the germline V gene, CDR1 is SGHNT and CDR2 is YYREEE (reference sequence). Trimming cost V 4 bases and J 8 bases; bases outside gene matches: 9. The length of the CDR3 is 15 residues. This CDR3 reads CASSLWLAGADEQFF. Here the CDR3 DNA reads TGTGCCAGCAGCCTGTGGCTAGCGGGAGCCGATGAGCAGTTCTTC.

The V call is TRBV7-3, the J call TRBJ2-1; D might be TRBD1 (6 bases). CDR1 SGHTA and CDR2 FQGTGA come from the germline V gene. The V end was cut by 5 bases, the J end by 0 bases, with 11 bases between. The CDR3 is made up of 15 amino acids. The CDR3 DNA follows: TGTGCCAGCAGCGGGGGCGATCGCTCCTACAATGAGCAGTTCTTC. It is translated as CASSGGDRSYNEQFF.

This chain joins TRBV7-2 and TRBJ1-6; 10 bases agree with TRBD1. The junction had 4 bases not matched to a gene; V was cut back by 5 bases and J by 9 bases. This CDR3 comprises 14 residues. Germline CDR1 SGHTA, CDR2 FQGNSA. CDR3 residues: CASSPRDRGSPLHF. CDR3 nucleotides: TGTGCCAGCAGCCCCCGGGACAGGGGTTCACCCCTCCACTTT.

The V call is TRBV28, the J call TRBJ2-7; 11 positions agree with TRBD1. The CDR3 is 13 amino acids. The V gene's germline CDR1 is MDHEN and CDR2 SYDVKM. Here the CDR3 reads CGTGQGVSYEQYF. CDR3 in DNA: TGTGGTACGGGACAGGGGGTTTCCTACGAGCAGTACTTC.

The chain has TRBV2 and TRBJ2-3, with 7 positions matching TRBD2. The CDR3 loop spans 14 amino acids. Trimming removed 4 bases from V and 6 bases from J; junction bases left unmatched: 7. Germline CDR1 is SNHLY and CDR2 is FYNNEI. CDR3 amino acids: CASSAGTIADTQYF. The CDR3 DNA reads TGTGCCAGCAGTGCCGGGACTATTGCGGATACGCAGTATTTT.

This clone was seen just once. The rearrangement uses TRBV13 and TRBJ2-5; TRBD2 matches at 10 bases. In germline, CDR1 is PRHDT, CDR2 FYEKMQ (reference sequence). CDR3 length equals 16 residues. The J segment lost 2 bases and the V segment lost 5 bases, leaving 8 bases of the junction unmatched. The CDR3 coding sequence is TGTGCCAGCAGCACTTTTCTAGCGGGAGCACAAGAGACCCAGTACTTC. Protein sequence: CASSTFLAGAQETQYF. Based on the CDR3 plus reference TRBV13 and TRBJ2-5, the full variable domain is AAGVIQSPRHLIKEKRETATLKCYPIPRHDTVYWYQQGPGQDPQFLISFYEKMQSDKGSIPDRFSAQQFSDYHSELNMSSLELGDSALYFCASSTFLAGAQETQYFGPGTRLLVL.

The V and J genes are TRBV28 and TRBJ2-7; D may be TRBD2 (7 bases). The CDR3 contains 14 residues. CDR1 and CDR2 from the germline V gene are MDHEN and SYDVKM. V lost 2 bases and J lost 3, with 11 bases in between. The CDR3 loop is CASSLSGTSYEQYF. Here the CDR3 DNA reads TGTGCCAGCAGTTTAAGCGGGACAAGCTACGAGCAGTACTTC.

The chain employs TRBV10-3 and TRBJ1-5; 12 nucleotides agree with TRBD1. The CDR3 consists of 15 residues. Germline trimming cut 6 bases from V and 6 bases from J; bases unmatched to any gene: 6. In germline, CDR1 is ENHRY, CDR2 SYGVKD. CDR3 in DNA: TGTGCCATCAGCGAGGGACAGGGGGCAGGTCAGCCCCAGCATTTT. Its protein product is CAISEGQGAGQPQHF.

The chain is built from TRBV27 and TRBJ1-6; D may be TRBD1 (6 bases). With 3 bases removed from V and 10 bases from J, the gap between germline ends came to 16 bases. The CDR3 runs to 15 residues. CDR1 MNHEY and CDR2 SMNVEV come from the germline V gene (reference sequence). The CDR3 loop reads CASSLAGAIVSPLHF. The CDR3 DNA follows: TGTGCCAGCAGTTTGGCAGGGGCTATTGTCTCACCCCTCCACTTT.

The rearrangement links TRBV6-2 or TRBV6-3 to TRBJ1-5; D perhaps matches TRBD1 (6 bases). The V and J ends lost 5 bases and 3 bases respectively, with 11 bases between them. The CDR3 has 14 amino acids. Germline V gives CDR1 MNHEY, CDR2 SVGEGT. This CDR3 reads CASSDGTYNQPQHF. The CDR3 bases are TGTGCCAGCAGTGACGGGACATACAATCAGCCCCAGCATTTT.

The rearrangement links TRBV6-2 or TRBV6-3 to TRBJ2-2; 7 positions agree with TRBD2. Germline assignment: CDR1 MNHEY and CDR2 SVGEGT. After removal of 5 bases from V and 4 bases from J, the junction contained 13 bases not matched to a gene. The CDR3 has 17 amino acids. The CDR3 DNA follows: TGTGCCAGCAGTCCACTCCCAGGACTAGGAGTCACCGGGGAGCTGTTTTTT. Amino acids: CASSPLPGLGVTGELFF.